These T cell receptor beta chains were read from a single sample in a study of blood T cell repertoires in COVID-19. The method was immunoSEQ multiplex PCR; TCRdb's version includes in-frame clones alone and lacks a portion of them. Among some 210,000 clones listed, around 80% were seen once. Sequenced material: peripheral blood. These receptors came from a man in his fifties with active or convalescent COVID-19. Each CDR3 is given with its conserved first and last residue. Each record gives: D gene, clone size, J gene, V gene, CDR3 DNA, CDR3 protein. The D gene is left open where the match is weak. For some rows the clone size is stated as once, few or many, or as a class when expanded; others skip it.

d_gene: TRBD2; abundance: .; j_gene: TRBJ2-2; v_gene: TRBV28; CDR3nt: TGTGCCAGCAGTTTCCCTAGCGGTCAGAACACCGGGGAGCTGTTTTTT; CDR3aa: CASSFPSGQNTGELFF
d_gene: TRBD1; abundance: .; j_gene: TRBJ1-1; v_gene: TRBV19; CDR3nt: TGTGCCAGTACCCTACAGGGGGCATCAACTGAAGCTTTCTTT; CDR3aa: CASTLQGASTEAFF
d_gene: .; abundance: .; j_gene: TRBJ2-7; v_gene: TRBV19; CDR3nt: TGTGCCAGTAGTTTTCGAATAGAATCCTACGAGCAGTACTTC; CDR3aa: CASSFRIESYEQYF
d_gene: .; abundance: once; j_gene: TRBJ1-5; v_gene: TRBV19; CDR3nt: TGTGCCAGTAGACTCACCGAGGGACAGCCCCAGCATTTT; CDR3aa: CASRLTEGQPQHF
d_gene: TRBD2; abundance: .; j_gene: TRBJ2-1; v_gene: TRBV7-3; CDR3nt: TGTGCCAGCACCCGACTTAAACTAGCGGGAGGGAACGAGCAGTTCTTC; CDR3aa: CASTRLKLAGGNEQFF
d_gene: .; abundance: few; j_gene: TRBJ2-1; v_gene: TRBV6-1; CDR3nt: TGTGCCAGCAGTGGACCAGGACACTTTGGGGTTGAACTGTCCTACAATGAGCAGTTCTTC; CDR3aa: CASSGPGHFGVELSYNEQFF
d_gene: .; abundance: .; j_gene: TRBJ1-2; v_gene: TRBV4-1; CDR3nt: TGCGCCAGCAGCCTATCAGCCCCGCAGGGGAACTATGGCTACACCTTC; CDR3aa: CASSLSAPQGNYGYTF
d_gene: .; abundance: .; j_gene: TRBJ2-3; v_gene: TRBV7-2; CDR3nt: TGTGCCAGCAGCTTAGAAACGATTGCTCAGAATACGCAGTATTTT; CDR3aa: CASSLETIAQNTQYF
d_gene: .; abundance: .; j_gene: TRBJ1-6; v_gene: TRBV6-5; CDR3nt: TGTGCCAGCAGTTACTCGGTCGTTGGAGGTCATTCACCCCTCCACTTT; CDR3aa: CASSYSVVGGHSPLHF
d_gene: .; abundance: .; j_gene: TRBJ1-1; v_gene: TRBV10-3; CDR3nt: TGTGCCATCAGTGGAGGGCTGAACACTGAAGCTTTCTTT; CDR3aa: CAISGGLNTEAFF
d_gene: .; abundance: .; j_gene: TRBJ1-1; v_gene: TRBV10-2; CDR3nt: TGCGCCAGCAGCTGGAGTCAGATGAACACTGAAGCTTTCTTT; CDR3aa: CASSWSQMNTEAFF
d_gene: .; abundance: .; j_gene: TRBJ1-1; v_gene: TRBV2; CDR3nt: TGTGCCAGCAGTGAATTGGCCAAAGCTTTCTTT; CDR3aa: CASSELAKAFF
d_gene: .; abundance: .; j_gene: TRBJ1-4; v_gene: TRBV11-2; CDR3nt: TGTGCCAGCAGCTCCTTGGGGGGGGCAAGGGATGATGAAAAACTGTTTTTT; CDR3aa: CASSSLGGARDDEKLFF
d_gene: TRBD2; abundance: few; j_gene: TRBJ2-1; v_gene: TRBV7-2; CDR3nt: TGTGCCAGCAGCGAGATGAGCGGGGGGTCACAGTTCTTC; CDR3aa: CASSEMSGGSQFF
d_gene: .; abundance: few; j_gene: TRBJ1-2; v_gene: TRBV9; CDR3nt: TGTGCCAGCAGCACCCAGGGTCATGGCTACACCTTC; CDR3aa: CASSTQGHGYTF
d_gene: TRBD1; abundance: .; j_gene: TRBJ1-3; v_gene: TRBV7-9; CDR3nt: TGTGCCAGCAGCTTTCCCTCGGGACAGCCCTCTGGAAACACCATATATTTT; CDR3aa: CASSFPSGQPSGNTIYF
d_gene: TRBD2; abundance: few; j_gene: TRBJ2-7; v_gene: TRBV2; CDR3nt: TGTGCCAGCACACGGGGGGCCTACGAGCAGTACTTC; CDR3aa: CASTRGAYEQYF
d_gene: TRBD2; abundance: .; j_gene: TRBJ2-1; v_gene: TRBV29-1; CDR3nt: TGCAGCGCCCGGACTAGCGCAGGTGAGCAGTTCTTC; CDR3aa: CSARTSAGEQFF
d_gene: .; abundance: .; j_gene: TRBJ1-6; v_gene: TRBV28; CDR3nt: TGTGCCAGCAGTTTGGGGGGGGTCGATTCACCCCTCCACTTT; CDR3aa: CASSLGGVDSPLHF
d_gene: .; abundance: .; j_gene: TRBJ1-2; v_gene: TRBV12-5; CDR3nt: .; CDR3aa: CASGLSLLGTGEGGYTF
d_gene: .; abundance: .; j_gene: TRBJ2-2; v_gene: TRBV6-4; CDR3nt: TGTGCCAGCAGTGACCCCCCACAGGGTCGGGACGGGGAGCTGTTTTTT; CDR3aa: CASSDPPQGRDGELFF
d_gene: .; abundance: once; j_gene: TRBJ1-2; v_gene: TRBV7-8; CDR3nt: TGTGCCAGCAGCTTAGTAGAGTCTCTGGGGCCGTATGGCTACACCTTC; CDR3aa: CASSLVESLGPYGYTF
d_gene: .; abundance: .; j_gene: TRBJ1-5; v_gene: TRBV4-2; CDR3nt: TGTGCCAGCAGCCAAGATGATGCGGACTTCAATCAGCCCCAGCATTTT; CDR3aa: CASSQDDADFNQPQHF
d_gene: TRBD2; abundance: .; j_gene: TRBJ2-5; v_gene: TRBV4-2; CDR3nt: TGTGCCAGCAGCCAAGGGACTAGCGGGAGCACTTACCAAGAGACCCAGCACTTC; CDR3aa: CASSQGTSGSTYQETQHF
d_gene: .; abundance: .; j_gene: TRBJ2-5; v_gene: TRBV2; CDR3nt: TGTGCCAGCAGTGAATTCTCGGGATTAGCGGAGACCCAGTACTTC; CDR3aa: CASSEFSGLAETQYF
d_gene: .; abundance: .; j_gene: TRBJ1-1; v_gene: TRBV12-5; CDR3nt: TGTGCTAGTGGTTCTGCTGGCCTTGGTCGCGGCACTGAAGCTTTCTTT; CDR3aa: CASGSAGLGRGTEAFF
d_gene: .; abundance: .; j_gene: TRBJ2-7; v_gene: TRBV6-5; CDR3nt: TGTGCCAGCAGTAACCTAGGGGCCTACGAGCAGTACTTC; CDR3aa: CASSNLGAYEQYF
d_gene: TRBD1; abundance: .; j_gene: TRBJ1-2; v_gene: TRBV5-1; CDR3nt: TGCGCCAGCAGCTCCGGACAGGGCCCCTATGGCTACACCTTC; CDR3aa: CASSSGQGPYGYTF
d_gene: .; abundance: .; j_gene: TRBJ2-5; v_gene: TRBV5-1; CDR3nt: TGCGCCAGCAGCTTGGCCCGGCAGGGGTTCCCGGAGACCCAGTACTTC; CDR3aa: CASSLARQGFPETQYF
d_gene: TRBD1; abundance: .; j_gene: TRBJ2-7; v_gene: TRBV5-1; CDR3nt: TGCGCCAGCAGAGACAAATGGACAGGCGGGTACGAGCAGTACTTC; CDR3aa: CASRDKWTGGYEQYF
d_gene: TRBD2; abundance: .; j_gene: TRBJ2-5; v_gene: TRBV5-1; CDR3nt: TGCGCCAGCAGCTTGGCGGGTAGCGGGGCGCCCCAAGAGACCCAGTACTTC; CDR3aa: CASSLAGSGAPQETQYF
d_gene: .; abundance: .; j_gene: TRBJ2-2; v_gene: TRBV5-6; CDR3nt: TGTGCCAGCAGCGATGACAGTTCTCTGACCGGGGAGCTGTTTTTT; CDR3aa: CASSDDSSLTGELFF
d_gene: TRBD1; abundance: .; j_gene: TRBJ1-2; v_gene: TRBV7-9; CDR3nt: TGTGCCAGCAGCTCTCAACAGGGGGACTATGGCTACACCTTC; CDR3aa: CASSSQQGDYGYTF
d_gene: .; abundance: .; j_gene: TRBJ2-1; v_gene: TRBV3-1/TRBV3-2; CDR3nt: TGTGCCAGCAGCCAAGATAGCGGCTCCTACAATGAGCAGTTCTTC; CDR3aa: CASSQDSGSYNEQFF
d_gene: TRBD2; abundance: once; j_gene: TRBJ2-3; v_gene: TRBV9; CDR3nt: TGTGCCAGCAGCGTAGCTACGGGACTAGCGGGTACGGGCACAGATACGCAGTATTTT; CDR3aa: CASSVATGLAGTGTDTQYF
d_gene: .; abundance: few; j_gene: TRBJ2-1; v_gene: TRBV29-1; CDR3nt: TGCAGCGTTGAAGGATTAGACAATGAGCAGTTCTTC; CDR3aa: CSVEGLDNEQFF
d_gene: TRBD2; abundance: few; j_gene: TRBJ2-3; v_gene: TRBV6-4; CDR3nt: TGTGCCAGCAGCCAGACCAGCGGGGGGCACACAGATACGCAGTATTTT; CDR3aa: CASSQTSGGHTDTQYF
d_gene: .; abundance: .; j_gene: TRBJ2-7; v_gene: TRBV5-4; CDR3nt: TGTGCCAGCAGCTGGGGAGACGAGCAGTACTTC; CDR3aa: CASSWGDEQYF
d_gene: TRBD2; abundance: .; j_gene: TRBJ2-2; v_gene: TRBV18; CDR3nt: TGTGCCAGCTCACCGTCGACTAGCGGGACTACCGGGGAGCTGTTTTTT; CDR3aa: CASSPSTSGTTGELFF
d_gene: TRBD2; abundance: .; j_gene: TRBJ2-3; v_gene: TRBV7-2; CDR3nt: TGTGCCAGCAGCTTAGACGGGGGGGCTCCTAGCACAGATACGCAGTATTTT; CDR3aa: CASSLDGGAPSTDTQYF
d_gene: TRBD1; abundance: .; j_gene: TRBJ2-7; v_gene: TRBV30; CDR3nt: TGTGCCTGGAGTGACTCTCCGGGACAGGGGGCCTACGAGCAGTACTTC; CDR3aa: CAWSDSPGQGAYEQYF
d_gene: .; abundance: few; j_gene: TRBJ1-1; v_gene: TRBV3-1/TRBV3-2; CDR3nt: TGTGCCAGCAGCCACTCGACGGGAGGCACTGAAGCTTTCTTT; CDR3aa: CASSHSTGGTEAFF
d_gene: TRBD1; abundance: .; j_gene: TRBJ2-7; v_gene: TRBV19; CDR3nt: TGTGCCAGTAGTCCCCGGGACAGTTTTTACTACGAGCAGTACTTC; CDR3aa: CASSPRDSFYYEQYF
d_gene: TRBD1; abundance: .; j_gene: TRBJ1-1; v_gene: TRBV27; CDR3nt: TGTGCCAGCAGGCTGAACCGGGACAGCTACGCCACTGAAGCTTTCTTT; CDR3aa: CASRLNRDSYATEAFF
d_gene: .; abundance: .; j_gene: TRBJ1-3; v_gene: TRBV11-2; CDR3nt: TGTGCCAGCAGCTCGACCTTTTCACAGAGAAACACCATATATTTT; CDR3aa: CASSSTFSQRNTIYF
d_gene: .; abundance: once; j_gene: TRBJ1-1; v_gene: TRBV5-6; CDR3nt: TGTGCCAGCAGCTTTGGCACCTTGAACACTGAAGCTTTCTTT; CDR3aa: CASSFGTLNTEAFF
d_gene: .; abundance: .; j_gene: TRBJ1-1; v_gene: TRBV7-2; CDR3nt: TGTGCCAGCAGCCACGGGGGGTCGGCCACTGAAGCTTTCTTT; CDR3aa: CASSHGGSATEAFF
d_gene: .; abundance: .; j_gene: TRBJ2-1; v_gene: TRBV5-5; CDR3nt: TGTGCCAGCAGCTTGGAAGGGAGCTCCTACAATGAGCAGTTCTTC; CDR3aa: CASSLEGSSYNEQFF
d_gene: .; abundance: .; j_gene: TRBJ2-2; v_gene: TRBV30; CDR3nt: TGCGAGGGCGACTGCACCGGGGAGCTGTTTTTT; CDR3aa: CEGDCTGELFF
d_gene: .; abundance: .; j_gene: TRBJ1-3; v_gene: TRBV7-2; CDR3nt: TGTGCCAGCAGCGCGGTGGGGGGGGCGCCCGGAAACACCATATATTTT; CDR3aa: CASSAVGGAPGNTIYF
d_gene: TRBD2; abundance: .; j_gene: TRBJ2-7; v_gene: TRBV5-4; CDR3nt: TGTGCCAGCAGCTTTAACGGGAGGGCCGGATACGAGCAGTACTTC; CDR3aa: CASSFNGRAGYEQYF